The source of this T cell receptor beta chain is a study of shared clonotypes between healthy human individuals. Study results and caveats: In a handful of donors, around 5% of naive CD4 clonotypes appeared in common. Estimated richness was generally greater in naive than memory subsets.

Per the germline V gene, CDR1 is MNHEY and CDR2 is SMNVEV (reference sequence). V shed 1 base and J shed 3 bases, with 12 bases lying between them. This CDR3 has 15 residues. TCRdb's table, derived via immunoSEQ multiplex PCR, lists solely in-frame clones and lacks some. This sample has approximately 650,000 clones; 95% occur once, and the top ten carry 0.1% to 0.11%. As to this clone: Its specificity is not known.

Naive CD8 populations comprised CD45RO-negative cells positively selected for CCR7, excluding terminally differentiated effector memory CD45RA+ cells. Healthy adults negative for HIV, lacking recent acute infections or vaccinations, served as donors. V is TRBV27 and J is TRBJ1-2, with a weak D call TRBD1 (6 bases). The specimen sequenced was naive CD8+ T cells sorted from blood. The TCR originated in a woman aged 30 to 39 in good health. CDR3 sequence (DNA): TGTGCCAGCAGTTTATTGGGGGGCGGGCACTATGGCTACACCTTC. Amino acids: CASSLLGGGHYGYTF.